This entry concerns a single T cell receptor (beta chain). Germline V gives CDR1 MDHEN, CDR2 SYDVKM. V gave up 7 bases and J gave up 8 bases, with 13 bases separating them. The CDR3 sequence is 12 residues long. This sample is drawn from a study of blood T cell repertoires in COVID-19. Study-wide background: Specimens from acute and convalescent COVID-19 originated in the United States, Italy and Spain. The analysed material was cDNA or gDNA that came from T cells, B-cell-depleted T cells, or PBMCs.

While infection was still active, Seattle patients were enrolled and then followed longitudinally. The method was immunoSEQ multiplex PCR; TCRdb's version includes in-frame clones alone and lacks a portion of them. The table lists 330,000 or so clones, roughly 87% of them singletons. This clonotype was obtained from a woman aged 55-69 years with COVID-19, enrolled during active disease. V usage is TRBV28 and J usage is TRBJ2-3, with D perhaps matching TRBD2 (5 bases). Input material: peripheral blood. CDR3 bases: TGTGCCAGCACCCAGCGGCCCGGTACGCAGTATTTT. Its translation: CASTQRPGTQYF.